Detailed here is one T cell receptor (beta chain). No antigen is known for it. The sample comes from a study of PD-L1 blockade in urothelial cancer. Clones were read by immunoSEQ multiplex PCR, and TCRdb kept only the in-frame ones, dropping some. The sample lists over 65,000 clones, roughly 90% occurring once. V shed 1 base and J shed 3 bases, with 7 bases lying between them. Germline V gene sequence: CDR1 SGHDN, CDR2 FVKESK. The CDR3 is 14 residues long. Time point defined: pretreatment peripheral blood. Study results and limitations: Where pretreatment blood TCR clonality fell below the median, better survival was predicted.

The chain links TRBV14 to TRBJ2-4, with D maybe TRBD2 (6 bases). The TCR comes from a man between 65 and 85 years old with urothelial cancer. The specimen was PBMCs, collected around atezolizumab (anti-PD-L1) treatment. The CDR3 region is CASSQGGDKNIQYF. For the CDR3, the DNA is TGTGCCAGCAGCCAAGGGGGGGACAAAAACATTCAGTACTTC. The full variable domain, with the rest looked up from reference TRBV14 and TRBJ2-4, is EAGVTQFPSHSVIEKGQTVTLRCDPISGHDNLYWYRRVMGKEIKFLLHFVKESKQDESGMPNNRFLAERTGGTYSTLKVQPAELEDSGVYFCASSQGGDKNIQYFGAGTRLSVL.